The 8 T cell receptor beta chains below were found in one sample sequenced in a study of tumor and adjacent non-tumor tissue in lung cancer. This sample's RNA came from whole unsorted tissue. Distant lung tissue was collected more than 3 cm away from the tumor edge. The library came from three nested PCR rounds adapted from ARM-PCR protocols. A single record per CDR3 protein comes from TCRdb applying MiXCR to the multiplex PCR reads. The repertoire holds tens of thousands of distinct CDR3 sequences, with approximately 82% as singletons. The sequenced material came from distant non-tumor lung tissue. These receptors all stem from a man aged 65-85 years with non-small cell lung cancer.

This chain uses TRBV20-1 with TRBJ1-2; D is uncertain. This CDR3 region has 11 residues. Germline V lookup: CDR1 DFQATT, CDR2 SNEGSKA (reference sequence). V was cut by 0 bases and J by 8 bases, with 7 bases left in between. For the CDR3, the DNA is TGCAGTGCTAGAGATCTAGGAGGCTACACCTTC. Amino acid sequence: CSARDLGGYTF.

The rearrangement joins TRBV4-3 to TRBJ1-2, with 7 bases lining up with TRBD1. The CDR3 is 14 amino acids. Germline V CDR1 and CDR2: LGHNA, YSLEER. After removal of 0 bases from V and 13 bases from J, the junction contained 11 bases not matched to a gene. CDR3 coding DNA: TGCGCCAGCAGCCAAGACCTCTGGACAGGACGTTGCACCTTC. This sequence encodes CASSQDLWTGRCTF.

The rearrangement joins TRBV4-1 to TRBJ1-5; tentative D call: TRBD1 (6 bases). The V and J ends lost 3 bases and 6 bases respectively, with 12 bases between them. In germline, CDR1 is MGHRA, CDR2 YSYEKL. The CDR3 is 14 amino acids. The DNA for the CDR3 is TGCGCCAGCAGCCACAACAGGGAGGTTCAGCCCCAGCATTTT. Amino acids: CASSHNREVQPQHF.

The chain joins TRBV10-3 to TRBJ2-3; perhaps TRBD1 as D (5 bases). The J call is uncertain, as TRBJ1-5 better fits the DNA end. The germline gives CDR1 ENHRY, CDR2 SYGVKD. This CDR3 is 16 amino acids long. In nucleotides, the CDR3 is TGTGCCATCAGTGATACTAGCGGAAGGGACGCAGATACGCAGCATTTT. It encodes CAISDTSGRDADTQHF.

The chain carries TRBV18 and TRBJ1-1, with D possibly TRBD1 on 5 matching bases. Trimming stripped 0 bases from V and 1 base from J, with 6 bases between. The CDR3 is 14 residues long. Germline V lookup: CDR1 KGHSH, CDR2 LQKENI. The CDR3 DNA reads TGTGCCAGCTCACCACCGGGGCCGAACACTGAAGCTTTCTTT. It specifies CASSPPGPNTEAFF. Complete variable domain (other parts from reference TRBV18 and TRBJ1-1): NAGVMQNPRHLVRRRGQEARLRCSPMKGHSHVYWYRQLPEEGLKFMVYLQKENIIDESGMPKERFSAEFPKEGPSILRIQQVVRGDSAAYFCASSPPGPNTEAFFGQGTRLTVV.

As concerns this clonotype: The junction and the germline gene differ at one end; a read error may be behind it. This chain links TRBV29-1 with TRBJ1-2; D is unclear. Germline loops: CDR1 SQVTM, CDR2 ANQGSEA. This CDR3 spans 16 amino acids. The CDR3 reads CSVVPYQSSGDDGYTF. CDR3 sequence (DNA): TGTAGCGTTGTCCCCTACCAATCCTCGGGCGATGATGGCTACACCTTC.

Note on this clonotype: The CDR3 ends on some other residue instead of the conserved phenylalanine or tryptophan, so this is likely a read error. This chain links TRBV4-2 with TRBJ2-7, with TRBD2 as a possible D gene (7 bases). Germline values: CDR1 LGHNA, CDR2 YNFKEQ. The CDR3 covers 16 residues. This chain's CDR3 is CANSQGSGGASYEQYL. The CDR3 DNA is TGTGCCAACAGCCAAGGATCGGGGGGCGCATCCTACGAGCAGTACCTC.

About this clonotype itself: Since a much larger clone is just one base distant, this may be a read error. The rearrangement links TRBV5-1 to TRBJ1-1, with TRBD1 as a possible D gene (5 bases). The germline V and J ends were trimmed by 7 bases and 3 bases, with 16 bases remaining between them. The CDR3 consists of 14 residues. Germline V gives CDR1 SGHRS, CDR2 YFSETQ. In DNA form, the CDR3 reads TGCGCCAGCCGAACCCAGGGTATGGACACTGAAGCTTTCTTT. It encodes CASRTQGMDTEAFF.